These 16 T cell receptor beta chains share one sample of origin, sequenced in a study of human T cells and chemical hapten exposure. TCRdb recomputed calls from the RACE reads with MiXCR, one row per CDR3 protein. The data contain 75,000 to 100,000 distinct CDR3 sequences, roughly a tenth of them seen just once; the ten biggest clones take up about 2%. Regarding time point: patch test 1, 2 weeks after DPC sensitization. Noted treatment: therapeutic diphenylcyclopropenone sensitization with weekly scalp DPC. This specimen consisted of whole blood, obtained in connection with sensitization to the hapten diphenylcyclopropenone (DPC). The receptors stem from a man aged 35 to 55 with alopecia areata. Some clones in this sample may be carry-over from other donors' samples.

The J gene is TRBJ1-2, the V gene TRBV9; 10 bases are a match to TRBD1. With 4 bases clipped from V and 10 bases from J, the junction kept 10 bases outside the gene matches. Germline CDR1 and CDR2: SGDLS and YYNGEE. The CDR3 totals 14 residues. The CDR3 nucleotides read TGTGCCAGCAGCCCGGGGACAGGGGACGGGGTCTACACCTTC. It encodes CASSPGTGDGVYTF.

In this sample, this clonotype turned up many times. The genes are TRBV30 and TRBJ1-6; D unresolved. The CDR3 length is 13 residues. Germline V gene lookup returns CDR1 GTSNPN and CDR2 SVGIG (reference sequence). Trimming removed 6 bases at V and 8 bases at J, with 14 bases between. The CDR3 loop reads CACKRQTDSPLHF. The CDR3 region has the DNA TGTGCCTGTAAGCGGCAGACGGATTCACCCCTCCACTTT.

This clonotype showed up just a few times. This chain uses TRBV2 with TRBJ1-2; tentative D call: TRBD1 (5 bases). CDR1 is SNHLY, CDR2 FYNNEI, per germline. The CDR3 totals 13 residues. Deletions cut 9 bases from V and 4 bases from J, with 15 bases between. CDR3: CASYTEGVYGYTF. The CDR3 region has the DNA TGTGCCAGTTATACGGAAGGGGTCTATGGCTACACCTTC.

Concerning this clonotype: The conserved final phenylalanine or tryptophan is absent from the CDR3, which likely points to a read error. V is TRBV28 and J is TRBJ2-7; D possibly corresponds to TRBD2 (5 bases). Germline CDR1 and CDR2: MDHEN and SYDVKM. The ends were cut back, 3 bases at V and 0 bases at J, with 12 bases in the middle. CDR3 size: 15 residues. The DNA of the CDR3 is TGTGCCAGCAGTTTCGCGGGTAGGAGCTCCTACGAGCAGTACTTA. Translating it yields CASSFAGRSSYEQYL.

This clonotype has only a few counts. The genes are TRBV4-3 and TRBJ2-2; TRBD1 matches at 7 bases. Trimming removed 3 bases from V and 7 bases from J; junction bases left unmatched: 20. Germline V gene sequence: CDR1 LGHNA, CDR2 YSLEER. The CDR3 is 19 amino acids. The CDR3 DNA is TGCGCCAGCAGCCAGAGTAACAGGGGCTATAGTTCGACGGGCGGGGAGCTGTTTTTT. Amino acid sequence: CASSQSNRGYSSTGGELFF.

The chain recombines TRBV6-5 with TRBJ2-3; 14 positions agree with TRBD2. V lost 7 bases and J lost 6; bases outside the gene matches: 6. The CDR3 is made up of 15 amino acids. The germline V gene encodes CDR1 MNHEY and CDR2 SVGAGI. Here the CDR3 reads CASNVGLAGADTQYF. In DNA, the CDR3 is TGTGCCAGCAATGTGGGACTAGCGGGAGCGGATACGCAGTATTTT.

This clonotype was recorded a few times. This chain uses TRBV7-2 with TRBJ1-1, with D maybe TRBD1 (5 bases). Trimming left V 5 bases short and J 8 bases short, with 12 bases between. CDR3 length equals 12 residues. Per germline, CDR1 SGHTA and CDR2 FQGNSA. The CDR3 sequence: CASSPDRREAFF. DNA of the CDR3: TGTGCCAGCAGCCCCGACAGAAGGGAAGCTTTCTTT.

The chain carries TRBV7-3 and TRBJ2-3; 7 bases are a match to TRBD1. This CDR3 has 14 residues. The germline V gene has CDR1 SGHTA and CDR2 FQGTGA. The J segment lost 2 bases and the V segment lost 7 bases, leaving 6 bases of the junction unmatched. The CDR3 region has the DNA TGTGCCAGCAACTCAGGGGGTCTCACAGATACGCAGTATTTT. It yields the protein CASNSGGLTDTQYF.

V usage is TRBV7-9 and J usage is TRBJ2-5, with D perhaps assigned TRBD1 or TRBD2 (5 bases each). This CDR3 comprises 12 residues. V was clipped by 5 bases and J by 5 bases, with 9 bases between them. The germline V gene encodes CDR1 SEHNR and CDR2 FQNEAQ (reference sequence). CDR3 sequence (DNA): TGTGCCAGCAGCATCGGGGCGGAGACCCAGTACTTC. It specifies CASSIGAETQYF.

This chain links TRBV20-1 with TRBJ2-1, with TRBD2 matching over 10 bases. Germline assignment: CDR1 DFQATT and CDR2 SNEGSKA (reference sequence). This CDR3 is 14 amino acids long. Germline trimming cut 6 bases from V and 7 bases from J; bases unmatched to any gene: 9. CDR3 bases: TGCAGTGCCCAAAGAGCGGGAGGGCTAAATGAGCAGTTCTTC. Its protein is CSAQRAGGLNEQFF.

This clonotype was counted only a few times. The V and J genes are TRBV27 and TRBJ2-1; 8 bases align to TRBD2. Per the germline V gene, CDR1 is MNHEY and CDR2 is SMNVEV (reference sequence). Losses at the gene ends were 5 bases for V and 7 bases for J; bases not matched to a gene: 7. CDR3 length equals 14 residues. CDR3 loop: CASSPLASGNEQFF. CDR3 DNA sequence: TGTGCCAGCAGTCCACTGGCTAGCGGGAATGAGCAGTTCTTC.

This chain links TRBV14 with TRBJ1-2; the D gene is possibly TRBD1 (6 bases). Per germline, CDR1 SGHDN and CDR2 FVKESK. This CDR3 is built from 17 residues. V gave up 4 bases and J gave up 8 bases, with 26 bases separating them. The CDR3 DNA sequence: TGTGCCAGCAGCCCCACGGGCTGGGCAGGGGATGCTAAAGGCTACACCTTC. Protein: CASSPTGWAGDAKGYTF.

The chain's CDR3 is CASSTGLAGEGGETQYF. CDR3 in DNA: TGTGCCAGCAGTACCGGGCTAGCGGGGGAGGGGGGGGAGACCCAGTACTTC. V and J are TRBV6-5 and TRBJ2-5; 10 positions agree with TRBD2. Unmatched junction bases numbered 14, after V lost 5 bases and J lost 5 bases. Germline loops: CDR1 MNHEY, CDR2 SVGAGI. The CDR3 length is 17 residues.

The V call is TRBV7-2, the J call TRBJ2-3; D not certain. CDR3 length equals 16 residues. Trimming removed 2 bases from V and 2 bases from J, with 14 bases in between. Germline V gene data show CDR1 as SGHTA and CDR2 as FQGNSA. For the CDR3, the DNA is TGTGCCAGCAGCTTATCGGTCATGCAGAACACAGATACGCAGTATTTT. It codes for CASSLSVMQNTDTQYF.

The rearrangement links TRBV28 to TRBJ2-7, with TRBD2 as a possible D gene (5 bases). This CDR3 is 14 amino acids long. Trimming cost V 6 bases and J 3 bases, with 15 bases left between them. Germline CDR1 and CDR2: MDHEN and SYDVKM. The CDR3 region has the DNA TGTGCCAGCAGGGGAACAGCGGTTCTCTACGAGCAGTACTTC. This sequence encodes CASRGTAVLYEQYF.

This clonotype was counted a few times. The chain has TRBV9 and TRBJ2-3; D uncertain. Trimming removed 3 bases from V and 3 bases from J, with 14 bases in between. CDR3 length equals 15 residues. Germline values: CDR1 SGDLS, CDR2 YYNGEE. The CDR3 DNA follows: TGTGCCAGCAGCGAGTGGTCGACACGAACAGATACGCAGTATTTT. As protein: CASSEWSTRTDTQYF.